This section outlines one T cell receptor (beta chain) sequence together with its context. Its antigen is unidentified. CDR3 length equals 12 residues. Deletions cut 6 bases from V and 5 bases from J, with 14 bases between. Germline V gives CDR1 SQVTM, CDR2 ANQGSEA. This specimen belongs to a study of blood T cells in healthy people across ages. Study-wide points: A strong correlation between TCR beta diversity and naive T cell percentage was seen.

Sample-barcoded 5' priming and a J-beta primer mix drove a second PCR of roughly 6 to 12 cycles. Individual samples furnished no less than 2.5 million CDR3-containing paired-end reads apiece. TCRdb re-called the 5' RACE reads with MiXCR, one entry per CDR3 protein. The table records roughly 800,000 distinct CDR3 sequences, roughly 60% of them present only once. The study drew donors from healthy Caucasian individuals in Russia aged roughly 6 to 90. It was approximately 9 milliliters of peripheral blood that were drawn from each donor. The sequence was obtained from a man in his thirties or forties in good health. The rearrangement uses TRBV29-1 and TRBJ2-7; D is perhaps TRBD2 (5 bases). What was sequenced was blood. Written as DNA, the CDR3 is TGCAGCGTCGAGGGCCGAGGAGACGAGCAGTACTTC. Protein sequence: CSVEGRGDEQYF.